A few counts support the clone carrying this T cell receptor beta chain. No antigen is known for it. The data were taken from a study of beta chain features in type 1 diabetes. Across the study: Over all samples combined, over 85,000,000 sorted cells were examined.

Expressed TCRB transcripts were sequenced because the isolated RNA had all been reverse transcribed beforehand. Repertoires were generated with immunoSEQ multiplex PCR, while TCRdb's copy carries only in-frame clones and drops some. The sample shows about 640,000 clones, around 12% of them seen only once. Whole-study results and caveats: Resolution of whether HLA type affects TCRB rearrangement was not achieved here. There was a moderate but significant shortening of TCRB CDR3s in all four CD4+ subsets of Type 1 diabetes patients. Naive, central memory and Treg TCRB repertoires appeared more alike in patients than in healthy donors.

The junction had 3 bases not matched to a gene; V was cut back by 4 bases and J by 8 bases. Germline CDR1 reads SGHVS; CDR2 reads FQNEAQ. The CDR3 sequence is 12 residues long. The chain carries TRBV7-8 and TRBJ1-1; TRBD1 matches 8 bases. Sequenced material: naive CD4+ T cells from blood. The TCR originated in a man aged 25 to 45 with type 1 diabetes. The CDR3 sequence is CASSSGQEEAFF. CDR3 DNA: TGTGCCAGCAGCTCGGGACAGGAAGAAGCTTTCTTT.